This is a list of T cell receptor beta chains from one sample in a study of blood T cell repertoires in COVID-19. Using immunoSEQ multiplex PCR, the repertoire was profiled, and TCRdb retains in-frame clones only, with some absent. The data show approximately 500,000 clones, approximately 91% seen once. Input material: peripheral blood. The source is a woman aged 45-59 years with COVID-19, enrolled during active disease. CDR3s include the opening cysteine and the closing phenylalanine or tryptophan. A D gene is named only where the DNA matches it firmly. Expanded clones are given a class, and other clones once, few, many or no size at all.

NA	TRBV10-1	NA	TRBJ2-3	CASSDSGATQYF	TGCGCCAGCAGTGATTCGGGTGCAACGCAGTATTTT
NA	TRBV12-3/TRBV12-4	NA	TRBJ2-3	CASSLLPDTQYF	TGTGCCAGCAGTTTGCTACCAGATACGCAGTATTTT
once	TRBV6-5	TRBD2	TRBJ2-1	CASTSSGGDNEQFF	TGTGCCAGCACCTCTAGCGGGGGTGACAATGAGCAGTTCTTC
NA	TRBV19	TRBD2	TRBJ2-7	CASSIGRGARHEQYF	TGTGCCAGTAGTATTGGGCGGGGGGCCAGGCACGAGCAGTACTTC
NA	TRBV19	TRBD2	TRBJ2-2	CASSIGKAGGPGTGELFF	TGTGCCAGTAGTATAGGGAAAGCGGGGGGGCCCGGAACCGGGGAGCTGTTTTTT
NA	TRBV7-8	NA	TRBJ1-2	CASSSQLSLGYTF	TGTGCCAGCAGCTCCCAACTGTCACTCGGCTACACCTTC
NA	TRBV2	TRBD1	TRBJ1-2	CASKDRAALYGYTF	TGTGCCAGCAAGGACAGGGCGGCCCTCTATGGCTACACCTTC
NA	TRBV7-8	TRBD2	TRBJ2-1	CASSLEKRGKTGGLYNEQFF	TGTGCCAGCAGCTTAGAAAAGCGGGGGAAAACTGGGGGCCTCTACAATGAGCAGTTCTTC
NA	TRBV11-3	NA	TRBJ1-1	CASSLGLNTEAFF	TGTGCCAGCAGCTTGGGCTTGAACACTGAAGCTTTCTTT
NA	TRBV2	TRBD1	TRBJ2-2	CATDHRTGGHLNTGELFF	TGTGCCACCGATCATCGGACAGGGGGCCATTTGAACACCGGGGAGCTGTTTTTT
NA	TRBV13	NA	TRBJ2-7	CASSPQSSYEQYF	TGTGCCAGCAGCCCACAGAGCTCCTACGAGCAGTACTTC
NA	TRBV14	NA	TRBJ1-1	CASSQNRNTEAFF	TGTGCCAGCAGCCAAAACAGGAACACTGAAGCTTTCTTT
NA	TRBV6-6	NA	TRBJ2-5	CASSYPGREETQYF	TGTGCCAGCAGTTACCCGGGGAGAGAAGAGACCCAGTACTTC
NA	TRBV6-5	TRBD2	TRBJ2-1	CASSWLVAAGNEQFF	TGTGCCAGCAGCTGGCTTGTGGCAGCGGGGAATGAGCAGTTCTTC
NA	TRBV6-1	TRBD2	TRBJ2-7	CASSDRTSSGDEQYF	TGTGCCAGCAGTGACAGGACTAGCAGTGGAGACGAGCAGTACTTC
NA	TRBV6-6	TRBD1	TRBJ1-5	CASSKTGGGNQPQHF	TGTGCCAGCAGTAAGACAGGGGGCGGCAATCAGCCCCAGCATTTT
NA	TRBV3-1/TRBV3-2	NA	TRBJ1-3	CASSQGRPRLSGNTIYF	TGTGCCAGCAGCCAAGGGCGGCCCCGTCTAAGTGGAAACACCATATATTTT
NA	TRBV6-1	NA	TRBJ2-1	CASSEGVSKQFF	TGTGCCAGCAGTGAAGGCGTGAGTAAGCAGTTCTTC
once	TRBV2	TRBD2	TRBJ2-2	CASRGLDLGTGELFF	TGTGCCAGCAGGGGACTAGATCTGGGCACCGGGGAGCTGTTTTTT
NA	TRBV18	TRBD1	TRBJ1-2	CASSPDRAQDYGYTF	TGTGCCAGCTCTCCCGACAGGGCCCAGGACTATGGCTACACCTTC
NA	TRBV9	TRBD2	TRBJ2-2	CASSVTSGGANTGELFF	TGTGCCAGCAGCGTAACGAGCGGGGGGGCGAACACCGGGGAGCTGTTTTTT
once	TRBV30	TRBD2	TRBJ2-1	CAWSDIRAGGNNEQFF	TGTGCCTGGAGTGATATCCGAGCGGGGGGCAACAATGAGCAGTTCTTC
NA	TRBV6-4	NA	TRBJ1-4	CASSDSNGTRSEKLFF	TGTGCCAGCAGTGACTCGAACGGGACACGAAGTGAAAAACTGTTTTTT
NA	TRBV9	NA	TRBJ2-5	CASSAGGGAEGETQYF	TGTGCCAGCAGCGCCGGGGGAGGAGCGGAAGGAGAGACCCAGTACTTC
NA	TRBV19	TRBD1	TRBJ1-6	CASSFKGGEAYNSPLHF	TGTGCCAGTAGTTTCAAAGGGGGCGAGGCCTATAATTCACCCCTCCACTTT
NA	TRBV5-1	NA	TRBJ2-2	CASSLVRGSGGELFF	TGCGCCAGCAGCTTGGTTCGGGGGTCTGGCGGGGAGCTGTTTTTT
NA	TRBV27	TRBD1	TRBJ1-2	CASSLSGGANPNYGYTF	TGTGCCAGCAGTCTCTCAGGGGGCGCCAATCCTAACTATGGCTACACCTTC
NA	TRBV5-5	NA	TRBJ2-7	CASSLETGGSIYAFQQYF	TGTGCCAGCAGCCTAGAGACAGGCGGATCGATCTACGCTTTCCAGCAGTACTTC
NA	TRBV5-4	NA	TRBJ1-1	CASSLGGQMNTEAFF	TGTGCCAGCAGCTTGGGTGGACAGATGAACACTGAAGCTTTCTTT
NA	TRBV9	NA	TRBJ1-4	CASSFRGKANEKLFF	TGTGCCAGCAGCTTCCGGGGGAAGGCTAATGAAAAACTGTTTTTT
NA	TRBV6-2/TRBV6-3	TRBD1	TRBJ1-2	CASSRQGQGWGYTF	TGTGCCAGCAGCCGACAGGGACAGGGCTGGGGCTACACCTTC
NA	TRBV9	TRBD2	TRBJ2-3	CASSVGGTSGTSTDTQYF	TGTGCCAGCAGCGTAGGGGGTACTAGCGGGACCAGCACAGATACGCAGTATTTT
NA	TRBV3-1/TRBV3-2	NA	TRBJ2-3	CASSQDLDTQYF	TGTGCCAGCAGCCAAGATCTAGATACGCAGTATTTT
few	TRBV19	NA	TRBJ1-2	CASRQPTGISYGYTF	TGTGCCAGTAGACAACCTACAGGGATCAGCTATGGCTACACCTTC
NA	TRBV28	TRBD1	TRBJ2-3	CASSWGGTGGPTSTDTQYF	TGTGCCAGCAGTTGGGGCGGGACAGGGGGCCCTACTAGCACAGATACGCAGTATTTT
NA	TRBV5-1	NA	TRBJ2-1	CARRGGETYNEQFF	TGCGCCCGCAGGGGGGGGGAGACCTACAATGAGCAGTTCTTC
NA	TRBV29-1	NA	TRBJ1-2	CSVLGRANYGYTF	TGCAGCGTATTGGGGCGAGCTAACTATGGCTACACCTTC
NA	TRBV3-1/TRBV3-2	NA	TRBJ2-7	CASRPRTASYEQYF	TGTGCCAGCAGACCACGGACAGCCTCCTACGAGCAGTACTTC
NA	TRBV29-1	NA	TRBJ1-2	CSVGTGEGEYGYTF	TGCAGCGTTGGTACGGGAGAAGGGGAGTATGGCTACACCTTC
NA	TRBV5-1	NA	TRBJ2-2	CASSLERGYRSTGELFF	TGCGCCAGCAGCTTGGAACGGGGGTATCGGAGCACCGGGGAGCTGTTTTTT
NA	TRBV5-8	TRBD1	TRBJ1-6	CASSLARLTGWNSPLHF	TGTGCCAGCAGCTTGGCAAGATTGACAGGGTGGAATTCACCCCTCCACTTT
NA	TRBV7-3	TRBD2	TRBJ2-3	CASSKTSGGSRASTDTQYF	TGTGCCAGCAGCAAGACTAGCGGGGGGTCCCGTGCTAGCACAGATACGCAGTATTTT